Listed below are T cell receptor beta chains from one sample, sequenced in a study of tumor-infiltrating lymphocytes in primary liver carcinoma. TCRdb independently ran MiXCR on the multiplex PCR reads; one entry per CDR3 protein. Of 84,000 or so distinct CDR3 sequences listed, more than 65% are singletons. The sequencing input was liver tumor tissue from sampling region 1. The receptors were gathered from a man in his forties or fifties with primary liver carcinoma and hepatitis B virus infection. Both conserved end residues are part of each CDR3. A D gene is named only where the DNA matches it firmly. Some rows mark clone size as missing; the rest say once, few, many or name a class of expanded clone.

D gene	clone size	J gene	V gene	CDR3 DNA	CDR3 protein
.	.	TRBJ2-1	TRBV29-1	TGCAGCGGAGGACATGCCGCATACAGTGAGCAGTTCTTC	CSGGHAAYSEQFF
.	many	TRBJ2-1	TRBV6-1	TGTGCCAGCAGTCCCATTCGGGCAGACTCATACAATGAGCAGTTCTTC	CASSPIRADSYNEQFF
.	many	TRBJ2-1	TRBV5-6	TGTGCCAGCAGCTTGGTACTAACCGATGAGCAGTTCTTC	CASSLVLTDEQFF
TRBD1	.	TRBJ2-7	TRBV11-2	TGTGCCACCAGCTCTACAGGGGGCCAGAGGTACGAGCAGTATTTC	CATSSTGGQRYEQYF
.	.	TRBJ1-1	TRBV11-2	TGTGCCATCAGCCGAGTGGGGGGACGGGGGTTCGGCACTGAAGCTTTCTTT	CAISRVGGRGFGTEAFF
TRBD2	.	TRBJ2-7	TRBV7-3	TGTGTCAGCAGCTCAGGACTAGCGGGAGTTTACGAGCAGTACTTC	CVSSSGLAGVYEQYF
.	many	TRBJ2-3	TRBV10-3	TGTGCCATCACGGGAGGGGGCGGCCCAGATACGCAGTATTTT	CAITGGGGPDTQYF
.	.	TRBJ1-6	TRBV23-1	TGCGCCAGCAGCCCCGGACTTAATTCACCCCTCCACTTT	CASSPGLNSPLHF
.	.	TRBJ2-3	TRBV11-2	TGTGCCGGAGGGGCACGGGAGCCCACAGATACACAGTGTTTT	CAGGAREPTDTQCF
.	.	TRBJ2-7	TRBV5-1	TGCGCCAACACCGATTTAGTGGCCGAGCAGTACTTC	CANTDLVAEQYF
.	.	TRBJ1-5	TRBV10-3	TGTACCATCAGTGTGGGCAACTATCAGCCCCAGCATTTT	CTISVGNYQPQHF
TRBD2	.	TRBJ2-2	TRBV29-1	TGCAGCGTTGAATACGCCGCGGGAGCCCCCGAGGAGTTGTTTTTT	CSVEYAAGAPEELFF
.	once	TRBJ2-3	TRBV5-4	TGTGCCAGCAGCTTACGGGTCCCAAGTGGGGCAGATACGCAGTCTTTT	CASSLRVPSGADTQSF
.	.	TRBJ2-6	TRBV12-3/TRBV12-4	TGTGTCAGCAGTTTCAGGAGACCTGAGGCCAAGGTCCTGACTTTC	CVSSFRRPEAKVLTF
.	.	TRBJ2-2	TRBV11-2	TGCCCCAGCAGCTTGAGGACAGTAAACACCGGGGTGCTGTTTTTT	CPSSLRTVNTGVLFF
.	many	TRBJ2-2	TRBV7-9	TGTGCCAGCAGAAGGACGGACTCGAACACCGGGGAGCTGTTTTTT	CASRRTDSNTGELFF
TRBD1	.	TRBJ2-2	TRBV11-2	TGTGTCAGCAGCTTTGATCGGGACAGGGTCGGCACCGGGGGGCCGTTTTTT	CVSSFDRDRVGTGGPFF
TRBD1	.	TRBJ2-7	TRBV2	TGTGCCGGCATGGAGCAGACAGGGGCCGTCTACGAGCAGTACTTC	CAGMEQTGAVYEQYF
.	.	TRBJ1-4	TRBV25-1	TGTGCCATCAGCCCGGGGCAGGGTAGATATGAAAAACTGTTTTTT	CAISPGQGRYEKLFF
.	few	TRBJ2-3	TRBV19	TGTGCCAGTAGTATGGCAGGGATCGTGGATACGCAGTATTTT	CASSMAGIVDTQYF
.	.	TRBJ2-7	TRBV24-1	TGTGCCACCTGTGAATCAACAGGGAACTACGAGCAGTACTTC	CATCESTGNYEQYF
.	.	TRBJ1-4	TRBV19	TGTGCCACCTGTATGCAGTCTGGATGGGGTGAAAAACTGTTTTTT	CATCMQSGWGEKLFF
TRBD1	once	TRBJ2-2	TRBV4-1	TGCGCCAGCAGCACGGACAGGGGGAATGCCAGGGAGCTGTTTTTT	CASSTDRGNARELFF
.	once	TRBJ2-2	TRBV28	TGTGCCAGCAGTTTGGTACAAACCAGGGAGCTGTTTTTT	CASSLVQTRELFF
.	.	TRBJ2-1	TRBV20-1	TGCAGTGCTGCCCCAGGGGGGGTTCCCTACAATGAGCAGTTCTTC	CSAAPGGVPYNEQFF
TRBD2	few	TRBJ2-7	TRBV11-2	TGTGCCATCGGCTTAGGGACTAGCGGCCTCGAGCAGTACTTC	CAIGLGTSGLEQYF
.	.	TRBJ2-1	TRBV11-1	TGTGCCAGCAGCTTAGCGCGAGAGTATGAGCAGTTCTTC	CASSLAREYEQFF
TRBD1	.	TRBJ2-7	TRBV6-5	TGTGCCAGCATTTACGCCTCAGACGGGACAGGGGACCAGTACTTC	CASIYASDGTGDQYF
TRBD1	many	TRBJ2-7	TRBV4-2	TGTGCCAGCAGCCAAGGCCTACCGGGACAGGGGGCGGGGGAGCAGTACTTC	CASSQGLPGQGAGEQYF
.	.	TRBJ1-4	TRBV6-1	TGTGCCAACAGGAAGCGGGAGAGGGAAAGACTGTTTTTC	CANRKRERERLFF
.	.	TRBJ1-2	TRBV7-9	TGTGCCAGCAACTTAGATGTGGCCTATCGCTACATCTTC	CASNLDVAYRYIF
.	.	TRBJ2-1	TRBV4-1	TGCGCCAGCGGCCAAACAGGAACCGAGCAGTTCTTC	CASGQTGTEQFF
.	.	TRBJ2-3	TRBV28	TGTGCCAGCATTTTCCTCAGCGGCACAGATACGCAGTATTTT	CASIFLSGTDTQYF
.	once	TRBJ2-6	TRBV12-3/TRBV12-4	TGTGCCAGCAGTTTCGCTGACTCTGGGACCAACGTCCTGACTTTC	CASSFADSGTNVLTF
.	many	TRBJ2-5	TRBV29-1	TGCAGCTTTGGGCAGGGTTTGGGAGAGACCCAGTACTTC	CSFGQGLGETQYF
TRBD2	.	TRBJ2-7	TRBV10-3	TGTGCCATCGGCCCAAGCGGGACTAATTACGAGCAGTACTTC	CAIGPSGTNYEQYF
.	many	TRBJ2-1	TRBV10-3	TGTGCCATCAGTGAGTTGGGCGATGAGCAGTTCTTC	CAISELGDEQFF
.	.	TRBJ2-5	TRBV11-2	TGTGCCAGCAGCTCGCAGGACCAAACAGTGGACCAGTACTTC	CASSSQDQTVDQYF
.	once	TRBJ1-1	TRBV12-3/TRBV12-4	TGTGCCAGCAGTTTAGCACAGTACACTGATGCTCTCTTT	CASSLAQYTDALF
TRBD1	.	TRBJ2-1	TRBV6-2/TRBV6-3	TGTGCCAGCAATTACACATCCGGGACAGGGGGGTTCTTC	CASNYTSGTGGFF
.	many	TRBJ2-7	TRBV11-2	TGTGCCAGCAGCTTAGATCCGGGGGACGGTATCTACGAGCAGTACTTC	CASSLDPGDGIYEQYF
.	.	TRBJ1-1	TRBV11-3	TGTGCCAGCAGCTTCGATAACATTGAAGCTCTCTTT	CASSFDNIEALF
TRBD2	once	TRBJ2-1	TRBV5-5	TGTGCCGGCAGCCTGGAAATGCTAGCGGGGGCAAGTTCCTACAATGAGCAGTTCTTC	CAGSLEMLAGASSYNEQFF
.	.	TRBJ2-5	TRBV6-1	TGTGCCAGCAGCGCTAGCATGGAGGTAGACCGCCAAGAGACCCAGTACTTC	CASSASMEVDRQETQYF
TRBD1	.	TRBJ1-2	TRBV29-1	TGCAGCGTCGCAATCCTATCGGACAGGGGGCCGTATGGCTACACCTTC	CSVAILSDRGPYGYTF
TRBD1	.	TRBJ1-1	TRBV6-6	TGTGTCAGCATCCGGGGACAGAAAAGGGCCACTGAAGCTTTCTTT	CVSIRGQKRATEAFF
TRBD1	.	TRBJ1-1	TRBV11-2	TGTGCCAGCTGCCGAATGAGGGGACAGGGGTTCGGCACCGAAGCTTTCTTT	CASCRMRGQGFGTEAFF
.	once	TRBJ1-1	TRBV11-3	TGTGCCAGGAGCTTAGCGGGGTATGACACTGAAGCTCTCTTT	CARSLAGYDTEALF
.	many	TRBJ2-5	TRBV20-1	TGCAGTGCTAGAGCCGGGGCGCAAGAGACCCAGTACTTC	CSARAGAQETQYF
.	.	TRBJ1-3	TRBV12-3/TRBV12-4	TGTGCCAGTAGTTCCCTCCGTCCATCTGGAAACACCATATATTTT	CASSSLRPSGNTIYF
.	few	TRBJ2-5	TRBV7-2	TGTGCCAGCAGCCAGGGAGAGACCCAGTACTTC	CASSQGETQYF
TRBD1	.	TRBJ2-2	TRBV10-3	TGTGCCTTCAGTGTCGACGGGACAGCTAACACCGGGGAGCTGTTTTTC	CAFSVDGTANTGELFF